The clone carrying this TCR beta chain was counted once. Its antigen is as yet unknown. The data stem from a study of vaccination effects on CD4 cells after COVID-19. Findings and limits, study-wide: Marked clonal contraction was seen late after vaccination (in both infection- and vaccine-induced clones).

TCRdb's table, derived via immunoSEQ multiplex PCR, lists solely in-frame clones and lacks some. This sample carries about 24,000 clones, 65% to 80% of them seen once, and the ten largest clones take around 10%. Germline V gene data show CDR1 as LNHDA and CDR2 as SQIVND (reference sequence). This CDR3 has 14 residues. V was pared by 5 bases and J by 5 bases, with 15 bases between. Antigen-specific CD4+ T cells were first expanded with viral peptide pools by the ViraFEST assay and only then sequenced. Following culture for about 11 days, CD4+ T cells were isolated. Recipients of the vaccine had no prior SARS-CoV-2 infection and negative nucleocapsid antibodies.

Sequencing was performed on CD4+ T cells from PBMCs cultured with HCoV-NL63 spike peptides, taken before COVID-19 vaccination. This receptor was identified in a human donor who received a COVID-19 vaccine. The gene calls are TRBV19 and TRBJ2-5; tentatively, D is TRBD2 (5 bases). The CDR3 nucleotides are TGTGCCAGTAGTCCGTTTCCGGGAAAGGAGACCCAGTACTTC. Residues: CASSPFPGKETQYF.